This T cell receptor (beta chain) was recovered during a study of T cell responses to AZD1222 COVID-19 vaccine. The CDR3 loop spans 14 amino acids. V was pared by 4 bases and J by 3 bases, with 3 bases of the junction left unmatched. Germline CDR1 is MNHEY and CDR2 is SVGAGI. Method: immunoSEQ multiplex PCR; TCRdb's copy keeps in-frame clones and lacks some. Counted here are 150,000 to 200,000 clones, 92% occurring once; the ten biggest clones make up around 2.3%. A word on this clone: Antigen specificity is unknown.

Study findings and constraints: The donor group comprised mostly white British people and more females; the analysis possibly underestimated clonal diversity. CD4 TCRs linked to vaccination spanned spike, dominating at 160-218 and 743-854.

The sequence was collected from an adult in good health. This material consisted of peripheral blood, taken on day 0 of AZD1222 vaccination. The chain carries TRBV6-5 and TRBJ1-1; 9 nucleotides match TRBD1. CDR3 coding DNA: TGTGCCAGCAGTTGGACAGGGGAAGACACTGAAGCTTTCTTT. It codes for CASSWTGEDTEAFF.